Each of the 21 T cell receptor beta chains below was sequenced from the same sample in a study of hypomethylating agent response in myelodysplastic syndrome (dated by TCRdb to the early 2020s). Libraries were constructed by the immunoSEQ multiplex PCR assay. TCRdb carries this immuneACCESS record with in-frame sequences only. Its versions omit some clonotypes, under half of them owing to an unresolved V gene in the studies checked, with the rest unexplained. This sample comprises several thousand clones, roughly 87% of them detected only once. Approximately 20% of the sample is in the top ten clones. The sample consisted of bone marrow, taken before or after starting hypomethylating agent treatment for myelodysplastic syndrome (not recorded which). The receptors here all came from a human donor with myelodysplastic syndrome.

This clone was observed once. The chain carries TRBV6-6 and TRBJ1-1; unclear D gene. Trimming removed 0 bases at V and 6 bases at J, with 8 bases between. The CDR3 is made up of 13 amino acids. Germline assignment: CDR1 MNHNY and CDR2 SVGAGI (reference sequence). CDR3 in amino acids: CASSYSTPPEAFF. In DNA form, the CDR3 reads TGTGCCAGCAGTTACTCTACCCCGCCTGAAGCTTTCTTT.

V usage is TRBV4-3 and J usage is TRBJ2-5; either TRBD1 or TRBD2 may supply D (5 bases each). CDR1 LGHNA and CDR2 YSLEER come from the germline V gene. Trimming removed 0 bases from V and 2 bases from J, with 13 bases in between. CDR3 length: 16 amino acids. CDR3 region: CASSQDAPGQQETQYF. CDR3 DNA sequence: TGCGCCAGCAGCCAAGATGCCCCGGGGCAGCAAGAGACCCAGTACTTC.

The chain uses TRBV19 and TRBJ2-7, with D tentatively TRBD1 (6 bases). There are 13 residues in the CDR3. CDR1 and CDR2 from the germline V gene are LNHDA and SQIVND (reference sequence). V was clipped by 5 bases and J by 4 bases, with 12 bases between them. CDR3 in amino acids: CASSLLQGYEQYF. The CDR3 nucleotides are TGTGCCAGTAGTCTCTTACAGGGTTACGAGCAGTACTTC.

The chain recombines TRBV10-3 with TRBJ1-5; possible D gene TRBD1, 5 bases. V dropped 3 bases and J dropped 4 bases, with 10 bases sitting between them. This CDR3 region has 14 residues. Germline V gene data show CDR1 as ENHRY and CDR2 as SYGVKD. The CDR3, as DNA: TGTGCCATCAGTGATTTCAGGGAGAATCAGCCCCAGCATTTT. Translating it yields CAISDFRENQPQHF.

This chain connects TRBV7-6 to TRBJ2-7; tentative D call: TRBD2 (6 bases). Germline V gene sequence: CDR1 SGHVS, CDR2 FNYEAQ. With 2 bases removed from V and 3 bases from J, the gap between germline ends came to 8 bases. This CDR3 is built from 13 residues. The CDR3 here is CASSLMGGYEQYF. The CDR3 nucleotides are TGTGCCAGCAGCTTAATGGGGGGCTACGAGCAGTACTTC.

The V and J genes are TRBV5-6 and TRBJ1-4; tentatively, D is TRBD1 (6 bases). Between the trimmed V and J ends, which lost 3 bases and 2 bases, there was a span of 8 bases. Germline V CDR1 and CDR2: SGHDT, YYEEEE. There are 14 residues in the CDR3. The DNA for the CDR3 is TGTGCCAGCAGCTCTACAGGGACTAATGAAAAACTGTTTTTT. Its translation is CASSSTGTNEKLFF. Full variable domain (rest looked up from reference TRBV5-6 and TRBJ1-4): DAGVTQSPTHLIKTRGQQVTLRCSPKSGHDTVSWYQQALGQGPQFIFQYYEEEERQRGNFPDRFSGHQFPNYSSELNVNALLLGDSALYLCASSSTGTNEKLFFGSGTQLSVL.

This clone turned up a few times. The gene calls are TRBV11-2 and TRBJ2-7, with D maybe TRBD1 (6 bases). The ends were cut back, 5 bases at V and 2 bases at J, with 13 bases in the middle. The CDR3 totals 14 residues. Looked up from germline, CDR1 is SGHAT and CDR2 is FQNNGV. CDR3 sequence reads: CASSTVRGPYEQYF. DNA of the CDR3: TGTGCCAGCAGCACAGTCAGGGGTCCCTACGAGCAGTACTTC.

This clone is a singleton in its sample. This chain uses TRBV29-1 with TRBJ2-1; 9 nucleotides match TRBD2. V was pared by 4 bases and J by 2 bases, with 3 bases of the junction left unmatched. CDR1 is SQVTM, CDR2 ANQGSEA, per germline. CDR3 length: 14 amino acids. The CDR3 DNA follows: TGCAGCGTTGGGACTAGCGATACCTACAATGAGCAGTTCTTC. As protein: CSVGTSDTYNEQFF.

The V call is TRBV9, the J call TRBJ2-7, with TRBD1 matching over 9 bases. The trim removed 4 bases at V and 2 bases at J, leaving 7 bases unmatched. The CDR3 totals 15 residues. CDR1 is SGDLS, CDR2 YYNGEE, per germline. CDR3 coding DNA: TGTGCCAGCAGCCCACAGGGGGCAGGGACCTACGAGCAGTACTTC. This codes for CASSPQGAGTYEQYF.

V is TRBV19 and J is TRBJ2-3; a weak D match, TRBD1 (6 bases). CDR1 and CDR2 (germline): LNHDA, SQIVND (reference sequence). The CDR3 sequence is 15 residues long. Trimming cost V 3 bases and J 0 bases, with 10 bases left between them. This chain's CDR3 is CASSIQGSSTDTQYF. The CDR3 DNA reads TGTGCCAGTAGTATTCAGGGGTCTAGCACAGATACGCAGTATTTT.

The CDR3 DNA reads as TGTGCCAGCAGTTCCGACCCTAGCGGGAGGGGTGAGCAGTACTTC. This encodes CASSSDPSGRGEQYF. The genes are TRBV6-5 and TRBJ2-7, with 12 bases aligning to TRBD2. CDR3 length: 15 amino acids. The V gene's germline CDR1 is MNHEY and CDR2 SVGAGI. Trimming cost V 4 bases and J 7 bases; bases outside gene matches: 8.

This chain's CDR3 is CASSLFSETNEQFF. The CDR3 DNA reads TGTGCCAGCAGCTTATTCTCCGAGACCAATGAGCAGTTCTTC. The V and J genes are TRBV7-2 and TRBJ2-1; D call uncertain. This CDR3 has 14 residues. V was trimmed by 2 bases and J by 6 bases, leaving 11 bases between them. CDR1 SGHTA and CDR2 FQGNSA come from the germline V gene.

The chain couples TRBV9 to TRBJ2-7; D assignment may be TRBD1 or TRBD2 (5 bases each). Deletions cut 4 bases from V and 0 bases from J, with 11 bases between. This CDR3 spans 14 amino acids. Germline V lookup: CDR1 SGDLS, CDR2 YYNGEE. This chain's CDR3 is CASSSRDGSYEQYF. The CDR3 bases are TGTGCCAGCAGCTCCCGGGACGGCTCCTACGAGCAGTACTTC. Full variable domain (rest looked up from reference TRBV9 and TRBJ2-7): DSGVTQTPKHLITATGQRVTLRCSPRSGDLSVYWYQQSLDQGLQFLIQYYNGEERAKGNILERFSAQQFPDLHSELNLSSLELGDSALYFCASSSRDGSYEQYFGPGTRLTVT.

This clone occurred once. The CDR3 DNA reads as TGTGCCAGCAGCGTAGGACGACTGCACAATGAGCAGTTCTTC. Protein product: CASSVGRLHNEQFF. This chain links TRBV9 with TRBJ2-1, with D unclear. The CDR3 has 14 amino acids. From germline, CDR1 is SGDLS and CDR2 YYNGEE. V gave up 0 bases and J gave up 5 bases, with 9 bases separating them.

The chain carries TRBV7-3 and TRBJ2-3; D is perhaps TRBD2 (5 bases). The length of the CDR3 is 14 residues. In germline, CDR1 is SGHTA, CDR2 FQGTGA. V gave up 4 bases and J gave up 3 bases, with 11 bases separating them. This CDR3 reads CASSSSGFTDTQYF. CDR3 DNA: TGTGCCAGCAGCTCTTCGGGATTTACAGATACGCAGTATTTT.

The rearrangement joins TRBV18 to TRBJ2-7; 7 bases are shared with TRBD2. Germline V lookup: CDR1 KGHSH, CDR2 LQKENI. V gave up 0 bases and J gave up 3 bases; unmatched junction bases: 2. This CDR3 is built from 14 residues. The CDR3 protein is CASSPPGGVYEQYF. The CDR3 coding sequence is TGTGCCAGCTCACCACCGGGGGGGGTCTACGAGCAGTACTTC. The full variable domain, rest sourced from reference TRBV18 and TRBJ2-7, is NAGVMQNPRHLVRRRGQEARLRCSPMKGHSHVYWYRQLPEEGLKFMVYLQKENIIDESGMPKERFSAEFPKEGPSILRIQQVVRGDSAAYFCASSPPGGVYEQYFGPGTRLTVT.

V gene TRBV6-9 combines with J gene TRBJ1-1; no clear D. The CDR3 length is 15 residues. The germline V gene has CDR1 MNHGY and CDR2 SVAAGI. The V and J ends lost 3 bases and 4 bases respectively, with 15 bases between them. The CDR3 bases are TGTGCCAGCAGTTACTCGGCAGCCTTGGGCACTGAAGCTTTCTTT. Its translation is CASSYSAALGTEAFF.

This CDR3 is CASSQLGRGNEQYF. CDR3 DNA: TGTGCCAGCAGCCAACTGGGCAGGGGGAACGAGCAGTACTTC. The chain is built from TRBV6-5 and TRBJ2-7; 7 positions agree with TRBD1. This CDR3 has 14 residues. J was trimmed by 5 bases and V by 6 bases; bases with no gene match: 10. Germline CDR1 reads MNHEY; CDR2 reads SVGAGI.

The chain recombines TRBV29-1 with TRBJ2-1, with TRBD2 matching 7 bases. The CDR3 sequence is 15 residues long. Losses at the gene ends were 3 bases for V and 7 bases for J; bases not matched to a gene: 12. The germline CDR1 and CDR2 sequences are SQVTM and ANQGSEA. As DNA, the CDR3 is TGCAGCGTTGAGAGACTAGCTGGTTACGCGAATGAGCAGTTCTTC. This sequence encodes CSVERLAGYANEQFF.

This chain joins TRBV18 and TRBJ1-4; 8 bases are a match to TRBD1. V dropped 6 bases and J dropped 6; count of bases not matched to a gene: 9. Germline loops: CDR1 KGHSH, CDR2 LQKENI. The CDR3 is 15 amino acids. This CDR3 is CASSGGQGVDEKLFF. The CDR3 DNA is TGTGCCAGCTCGGGCGGACAGGGTGTAGATGAAAAACTGTTTTTT.

This clone occurred once. The V and J genes are TRBV6-1 and TRBJ2-2, with TRBD2 matching over 9 bases. The germline gives CDR1 MNHNS, CDR2 SASEGT. This CDR3 has 15 residues. The V segment lost 6 bases and the J segment 3 bases; nucleotides outside the gene matches: 5. CDR3 sequence reads: CASSPRGGDTGELFF. In DNA form, the CDR3 reads TGTGCCAGCAGCCCGCGGGGGGGCGACACCGGGGAGCTGTTTTTT.